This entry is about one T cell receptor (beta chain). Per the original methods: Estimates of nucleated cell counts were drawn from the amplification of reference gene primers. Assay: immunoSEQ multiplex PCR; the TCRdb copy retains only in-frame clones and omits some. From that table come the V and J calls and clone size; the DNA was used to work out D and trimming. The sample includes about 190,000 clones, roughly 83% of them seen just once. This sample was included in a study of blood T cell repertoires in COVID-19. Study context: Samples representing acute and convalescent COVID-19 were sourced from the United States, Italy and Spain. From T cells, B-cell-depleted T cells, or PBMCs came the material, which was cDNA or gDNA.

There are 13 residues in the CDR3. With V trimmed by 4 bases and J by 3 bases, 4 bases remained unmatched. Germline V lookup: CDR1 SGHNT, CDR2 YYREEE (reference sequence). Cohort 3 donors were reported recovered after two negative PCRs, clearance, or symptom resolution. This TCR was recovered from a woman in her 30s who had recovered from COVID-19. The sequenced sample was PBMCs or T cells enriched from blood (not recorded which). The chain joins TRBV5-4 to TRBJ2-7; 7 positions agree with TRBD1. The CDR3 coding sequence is TGTGCCAGCAGCCCCCGGGACAGCTACGAGCAGTACTTC. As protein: CASSPRDSYEQYF.